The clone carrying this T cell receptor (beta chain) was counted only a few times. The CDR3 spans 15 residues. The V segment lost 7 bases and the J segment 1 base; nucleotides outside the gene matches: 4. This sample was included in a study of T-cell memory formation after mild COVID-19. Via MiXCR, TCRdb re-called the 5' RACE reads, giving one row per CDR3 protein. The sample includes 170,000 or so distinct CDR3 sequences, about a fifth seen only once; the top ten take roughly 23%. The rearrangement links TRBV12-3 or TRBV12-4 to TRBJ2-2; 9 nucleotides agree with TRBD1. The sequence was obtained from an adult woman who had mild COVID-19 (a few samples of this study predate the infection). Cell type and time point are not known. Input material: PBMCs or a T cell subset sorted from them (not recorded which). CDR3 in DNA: TGTGCCAGCAATACGGGACAGGGGAACACCGGGGAGCTGTTTTTT. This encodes CASNTGQGNTGELFF.